The clone carrying this TCR beta chain was observed many times. Its antigen is undetermined. Construction of TCR beta libraries relied on iRepertoire HTBI primers and on Arm-PCR targeting CDR3 regions. A single record per CDR3 protein comes from TCRdb applying MiXCR to the multiplex PCR reads. This table has fewer than 450,000 distinct CDR3 sequences, about 20% appearing once. J lost 4 bases, V lost 3 bases, and 3 bases had no gene match. The CDR3 sequence is 13 residues long. Germline CDR1 SNHLY, CDR2 FYNNEI. This specimen comes from a study of regulatory T cells in long-lasting Graves disease. Study details: By definition, persistent Graves' disease involved antithyroid drugs for over 5 years alongside positive TSH receptor antibodies. Study-wide results and caveats: Persistent disease was associated with favored TRBV28 usage and with favored use of TRBJ1-2 and TRBJ2-5.

The sample's time point: persistent/refractory GD, antithyroid drugs over 5 years with positive TRAb. The authors made the TCR library using RNA they extracted from PBMCs. American Thyroid Association guidelines served as the basis for diagnosing Graves' disease. The sequenced sample was peripheral blood mononuclear cells (PBMCs), obtained when the disease was refractory, from a patient treated with antithyroid drugs. The chain recombines TRBV2 with TRBJ2-7, with TRBD1 identical over 7 bases. The clonotype was recovered from a female donor with Graves disease. The CDR3 nucleotides are TGTGCCAGCAGTGACAACAGGGGTTACGAGCAGTACTTC. This sequence encodes CASSDNRGYEQYF.